These 17 T cell receptor beta chains were sequenced from one sample in a study of T cells after yellow fever vaccination. TCRdb used MiXCR to reprocess the 5' RACE reads, holding one entry per CDR3 protein. The table has hundreds of thousands of distinct CDR3 sequences, roughly a fifth seen once. The material was PBMCs, obtained less than 25 days after the first yellow fever vaccination. The receptors derive from a man between 18 and 29 years old who received the YFV17D yellow fever vaccine.

This sequence joins TRBV5-6 and TRBJ2-3, with D perhaps matching TRBD1 (5 bases). The CDR3 consists of 12 residues. The germline V gene has CDR1 SGHDT and CDR2 YYEEEE. V dropped 4 bases and J dropped 6 bases, with 9 bases sitting between them. The CDR3 DNA sequence: TGTGCCAGCAGCGAACAGGTGGATACGCAGTATTTT. Protein product: CASSEQVDTQYF.

This clonotype showed up just a few times. The gene calls are TRBV7-8 and TRBJ2-1, with D perhaps TRBD1 (5 bases). Trimming took off 1 base at V and 5 bases at J, with 9 bases between the two ends. The CDR3 sequence is 14 residues long. Looked up from germline, CDR1 is SGHVS and CDR2 is FQNEAQ. This chain's CDR3 is CASSLGQTNNEQFF. In DNA, the CDR3 is TGTGCCAGCAGCTTAGGACAGACAAACAATGAGCAGTTCTTC.

This chain connects TRBV7-2 to TRBJ1-2, with D hard to call. V lost 5 bases and J lost 4, with 20 bases in between. The length of the CDR3 is 16 residues. The germline gives CDR1 SGHTA, CDR2 FQGNSA. In DNA form, the CDR3 reads TGTGCCAGCAGCCTACCGGATTTCCGGGCGGCCTATGGCTACACCTTC. Translated: CASSLPDFRAAYGYTF.

The V gene is TRBV18, the J gene TRBJ2-1; D is unclear. The CDR3 is 17 residues long. The V end was cut by 3 bases, the J end by 5 bases, with 20 bases between. Germline lookup yields CDR1 KGHSH and CDR2 LQKENI. CDR3 DNA: TGTGCCAGCTCACCCATCACCGGGCCGTCCTCGGACAATGAGCAGTTCTTC. It codes for CASSPITGPSSDNEQFF.

This clonotype has only a few counts. This chain links TRBV3-1 with TRBJ2-7; TRBD1 or TRBD2 may be the D gene (5 bases each). Looked up from germline, CDR1 is LGHDT and CDR2 is YNNKEL (reference sequence). V was pared by 1 base and J by 4 bases, with 5 bases between. The CDR3 totals 12 residues. CDR3 loop: CASSQGGYEQYV. The CDR3 region has the DNA TGTGCCAGCAGCCAAGGGGGGTACGAGCAGTACGTC.

J is TRBJ2-3 and V is TRBV28, with D possibly matching TRBD1 (6 bases). Trimming stripped 10 bases from V and 5 bases from J, with 7 bases between. The CDR3 has 10 amino acids. Germline V gene lookup returns CDR1 MDHEN and CDR2 SYDVKM. In DNA, the CDR3 is TGTGCCACGGGACAAGATACGCAGTATTTT. This codes for CATGQDTQYF.

This clonotype came up a few times. A read error may produce the germline difference seen at one junction end. V gene TRBV10-3 combines with J gene TRBJ2-7; 7 positions match TRBD1. CDR1 ENHRY and CDR2 SYGVKD come from the germline V gene. CDR3 size: 13 residues. The CDR3 loop is CSISATGDHEQYF. The CDR3 DNA follows: TGTTCCATCAGTGCCACAGGGGATCACGAGCAGTACTTC.

This clonotype was picked up a small number of times. The V gene is TRBV2, the J gene TRBJ1-2; 7 bases align to TRBD1. Per the germline V gene, CDR1 is SNHLY and CDR2 is FYNNEI. The CDR3 is 16 amino acids. The V gene end was trimmed by 3 bases and the J gene end by 6 bases; junction bases not matched to a gene: 13. CDR3 DNA: TGTGCCAGCAGTGAGGTGGCAGGGGGAGTGGGAGATGGCTACACCTTC. Protein sequence: CASSEVAGGVGDGYTF.

The V call is TRBV2, the J call TRBJ1-5; TRBD1 matches 7 bases. V was pared by 7 bases and J by 0 bases, with 6 bases of the junction left unmatched. CDR1 and CDR2 from the germline V gene are SNHLY and FYNNEI. The CDR3 is 15 amino acids. CDR3 nucleotide sequence: TGTGCCAGCAAGACAGGGATCCATAGCAATCAGCCCCAGCATTTT. Its translation: CASKTGIHSNQPQHF.

The chain employs TRBV7-2 and TRBJ2-1, with 12 bases lining up with TRBD2. The CDR3 covers 16 residues. Trimming cost V 2 bases and J 7 bases; bases outside gene matches: 6. Germline assignment: CDR1 SGHTA and CDR2 FQGNSA. CDR3 residues: CASSLSSGGAQNEQFF. The CDR3 DNA follows: TGTGCCAGCAGCTTATCTAGCGGGGGGGCGCAGAATGAGCAGTTCTTC.

The table lists this clonotype with a few counts. J is TRBJ1-5 and V is TRBV4-2, with a tentative D call TRBD1 (6 bases). Trimming removed 0 bases from V and 6 bases from J, with 12 bases in between. This CDR3 region has 15 residues. Germline V gives CDR1 LGHNA, CDR2 YNFKEQ. CDR3 residues: CASSQESGVAQPQHF. The CDR3 bases are TGTGCCAGCAGCCAAGAGTCAGGGGTCGCTCAGCCCCAGCATTTT.

The chain links TRBV27 to TRBJ1-3; perhaps TRBD1 as D (5 bases). In germline, CDR1 is MNHEY, CDR2 SMNVEV (reference sequence). This CDR3 has 15 residues. Trimming took 6 bases from V and 2 from J, leaving 14 bases between them. The CDR3 reads CASRAGWSTGNTIYF. The DNA of the CDR3 is TGTGCCAGCAGGGCAGGGTGGAGTACTGGAAACACCATATATTTT.

V usage is TRBV3-1 and J usage is TRBJ2-1; TRBD1 aligns across 9 bases. The CDR3 sequence is 15 residues long. Germline values: CDR1 LGHDT, CDR2 YNNKEL (reference sequence). The J segment lost 10 bases and the V segment lost 1 base, leaving 8 bases of the junction unmatched. CDR3 DNA: TGTGCCAGCAGCCAAGGGACAGGGGACCTCTCGGAGCAGTTCTTC. Residues: CASSQGTGDLSEQFF.

This clonotype was seen a few times. The rearrangement joins TRBV4-3 to TRBJ2-1; TRBD2 agrees at 9 bases. J lost 12 bases, V lost 2 bases, and 5 bases had no gene match. From germline, CDR1 is LGHNA and CDR2 YSLEER. This CDR3 has 13 residues. This CDR3 reads CASSQSSGVVQFF. The CDR3 DNA reads TGCGCCAGCAGCCAATCTAGCGGGGTTGTGCAGTTCTTC.

The V and J genes are TRBV5-1 and TRBJ2-5; 10 nucleotides match TRBD1. The CDR3 contains 15 residues. Trimming removed 0 bases from V and 5 bases from J; junction bases left unmatched: 4. CDR1 and CDR2 from the germline V gene are SGHRS and YFSETQ. The CDR3 loop reads CASSLVGDRGETQYF. DNA for the CDR3: TGCGCCAGCAGCTTGGTAGGGGACAGGGGTGAGACCCAGTACTTC.

In its sample, this clonotype was seen many times. The CDR3 DNA follows: TGTGCCAGTGAGGGGACAGCCTCCTACGAGCAGTACTTC. It is translated as CASEGTASYEQYF. The J gene is TRBJ2-7, the V gene TRBV2; 7 nucleotides agree with TRBD1. The CDR3 extends over 13 amino acids. Trimming cost V 9 bases and J 0 bases; bases outside gene matches: 5. Germline V lookup: CDR1 SNHLY, CDR2 FYNNEI.

The V gene is TRBV18, the J gene TRBJ2-7, with 7 nucleotides matching TRBD1. After removal of 0 bases from V and 9 bases from J, the junction contained 2 bases not matched to a gene. The CDR3 covers 12 residues. Germline CDR1 is KGHSH and CDR2 is LQKENI. The CDR3 DNA reads TGTGCCAGCTCACCACCGAGGGGGCCGCAGTACTTC. Its translation is CASSPPRGPQYF.